This T cell receptor beta chain was captured in a study of CD8 T cells in ankylosing spondylitis. Broader study findings: Disease-associated clones were reportedly significantly overrepresented in matched ankylosing spondylitis synovial fluid. Clones linked to disease, bearing a CD8+ phenotype, were relatively rare in peripheral blood. Ankylosing spondylitis blood appeared to be characterized by a TCR beta motif of 8 or 9 highly homologous variants.

Scientists made TCR beta libraries using quantitative 5'-RACE with molecular barcodes. Via MiXCR, TCRdb re-called the 5' RACE reads, giving one row per CDR3 protein. This sample has 250,000 or so distinct CDR3 sequences; about 11% occur once, and the top ten carry approximately 2.5%. Germline lookup yields CDR1 MNHNS and CDR2 SASEGT. V gave up 5 bases and J gave up 1 base, with 11 bases separating them. The CDR3 is made up of 14 amino acids. Note on this clonotype: Its antigen is still unknown.

The rearrangement links TRBV6-1 to TRBJ1-1, with D tentatively TRBD1 (6 bases). The sequenced sample consisted of blood, either unsorted or a sorted T cell fraction (not recorded which). The TCR comes from a male donor with ankylosing spondylitis or in good health (not recorded which). CDR3 residues: CASSLGTRNTEAFF. The CDR3 nucleotides read TGTGCCAGCAGTCTCGGGACAAGGAACACTGAAGCTTTCTTT.